This T cell receptor beta chain was documented in a study of blood T cell repertoires in COVID-19. Overall study: Sites in the United States, Italy and Spain provided acute and convalescent COVID-19 samples.

Participants, about 18 to 90 years old, spanned about two dozen US areas. Trimming pared 5 bases from V and 1 base from J, leaving 9 bases between. The germline V gene has CDR1 MNHEY and CDR2 SVGAGI. The CDR3 sequence is 14 residues long. Authors' data handling: Amplification of reference gene primers provided the estimated nucleated cell counts. Profiled with immunoSEQ multiplex PCR; TCRdb holds only in-frame clones, not every one. V, J and clone size reflect that table, while D and trimming were determined from the DNA. The data show roughly 200,000 clones, about 85% seen once. Sequencing was performed on PBMCs or T cells enriched from blood (not recorded which). The source of this sequence is a woman in her twenties or thirties who had recovered from COVID-19. The J gene is TRBJ1-3, the V gene TRBV6-5; D not resolved. Here the CDR3 reads CASSPNFSGNTIYF. The CDR3 bases are TGTGCCAGCAGTCCAAATTTTTCTGGAAACACCATATATTTT.